The rows below give T cell receptor beta chains drawn from one sample of a study of vaccination effects on CD4 cells after COVID-19. Repertoires were generated with immunoSEQ multiplex PCR, while TCRdb's copy carries only in-frame clones and drops some. Here the sample spans tens of thousands of clones, 73% being singletons. No antigen has been assigned to these receptors. This sample comprised CD4+ T cells from PBMCs cultured with a peptide pool, obtained before COVID-19 vaccination. The source of these receptors is a human donor who had a prior SARS-CoV-2 infection. CDR3s include the opening cysteine and the closing phenylalanine or tryptophan. A D gene is named only where the DNA matches it firmly. Not every row has a clone size; where given, it reads once, few, many or a size class.

D gene	clone size	V gene	J gene	CDR3 protein	CDR3 DNA
TRBD1	once	TRBV15	TRBJ2-7	CATSRDRGRWYEQYF	TGTGCCACCAGCAGAGACAGGGGGCGGTGGTACGAGCAGTACTTC
-	-	TRBV28	TRBJ2-2	CASSLAGANTGELFF	TGTGCCAGCAGTTTGGCCGGGGCAAACACCGGGGAGCTGTTTTTT
-	-	TRBV9	TRBJ2-3	CASTIGGLSTDTQYF	TGTGCCAGCACCATAGGAGGACTTAGCACAGATACGCAGTATTTT
-	-	TRBV4-2	TRBJ2-7	CASSHGSSGAYEQYF	TGTGCCAGCAGCCACGGATCTTCGGGTGCCTACGAGCAGTACTTC
TRBD2	-	TRBV7-3	TRBJ2-3	CASSSIAGGPTDTQYF	TGTGCCAGCAGCTCAATAGCGGGAGGGCCCACAGATACGCAGTATTTT
-	-	TRBV27	TRBJ1-6	CASSPWTRGHSPLHF	TGTGCCAGCAGTCCATGGACAAGGGGTCATTCACCCCTCCACTTT
-	-	TRBV5-8	TRBJ2-4	CASSLARQLAKNIQYF	TGTGCCAGCAGCTTGGCGAGACAGCTAGCCAAAAACATTCAGTACTTC
-	-	TRBV5-5	TRBJ2-7	CASSLATEQYF	TGTGCCAGCAGCTTGGCAACCGAGCAGTACTTC
-	-	TRBV19	TRBJ2-3	CASTMAQNTDTQYF	TGTGCCAGTACCATGGCGCAGAACACAGATACGCAGTATTTT
-	-	TRBV9	TRBJ2-1	CASSVPWGNEQFF	TGTGCCAGCAGCGTCCCATGGGGCAATGAGCAGTTCTTC
-	-	TRBV7-7	TRBJ2-3	CASSRTLSSTDTQYF	TGTGCTAGCAGCCGGACACTTTCTAGCACAGATACGCAGTATTTT
TRBD2	-	TRBV6-5	TRBJ2-2	CASSSLAGVHGELFF	TGTGCCAGCAGTTCGCTAGCGGGAGTGCACGGGGAGCTGTTTTTT
TRBD1	-	TRBV24-1	TRBJ2-2	CATSDPGTETQFF	TGTGCCACCAGTGACCCCGGGACAGAGACCCAGTTTTTT
-	-	TRBV4-2	TRBJ2-5	CASSQYQLGETQYF	TGTGCCAGCAGCCAATACCAGCTTGGGGAGACCCAGTACTTC
-	-	TRBV3-1/TRBV3-2	TRBJ1-5	CASSHLGGNQPQHF	TGTGCCAGCAGCCATCTAGGAGGTAATCAGCCCCAGCATTTT
TRBD1	-	TRBV9	TRBJ1-2	CASSVGRGGLYGYTF	TGTGCCAGCAGCGTAGGTCGAGGGGGCCTCTATGGCTACACCTTC
TRBD2	-	TRBV10-3	TRBJ2-3	CAISDGLAGARGDTQYF	TGTGCCATCAGTGACGGCCTAGCGGGGGCCAGGGGGGATACGCAGTATTTT
-	-	TRBV5-1	TRBJ2-2	CASSLAASTGELFF	TGCGCCAGCAGCTTGGCCGCAAGCACCGGGGAGCTGTTTTTT
-	-	TRBV2	TRBJ1-3	CASRVVGNTIYF	TGTGCCAGCAGAGTGGTTGGAAACACCATATATTTT
TRBD1	-	TRBV7-3	TRBJ2-1	CASSRFQGVNEQFF	TGTGCCAGCAGCCGATTTCAGGGGGTGAATGAGCAGTTCTTC
TRBD1	-	TRBV11-1	TRBJ1-4	CASSSQGAGEKLFF	TGTGCCAGCAGCTCACAGGGGGCTGGTGAAAAACTGTTTTTT
TRBD2	few	TRBV2	TRBJ2-7	CASSPRTSGRYEQYF	TGTGCCAGCAGTCCTAGGACTAGCGGCCGCTACGAGCAGTACTTC
TRBD2	-	TRBV9	TRBJ2-3	CASSFLAGGNTDTQYF	TGTGCCAGCAGCTTCCTAGCGGGGGGGAACACAGATACGCAGTATTTT
-	-	TRBV6-1	TRBJ1-2	CASSEASYGYTF	TGTGCCAGCAGTGAAGCTTCCTATGGCTACACCTTC
-	-	TRBV2	TRBJ2-3	CASSGGLTTDTQYF	TGTGCCAGCAGTGGGGGGTTGACCACAGATACGCAGTATTTT
-	few	TRBV6-5	TRBJ2-3	CASSQSYKDTQYF	TGTGCCAGCAGTCAAAGCTACAAAGATACGCAGTATTTT
-	-	TRBV6-5	TRBJ2-2	CASSYVHAGELFF	TGTGCCAGCAGTTATGTCCATGCCGGGGAGCTGTTTTTT
-	-	TRBV3-1/TRBV3-2	TRBJ2-1	CASSNRQVEQFF	TGTGCCAGCAGCAACCGACAAGTTGAGCAGTTCTTC
TRBD2	-	TRBV7-2	TRBJ2-1	CASSFRTRSALYNEQFF	TGTGCCAGCAGCTTTAGGACTAGATCGGCACTGTACAATGAGCAGTTCTTC
-	-	TRBV19	TRBJ2-5	CASSIGQQETQYF	TGTGCCAGTAGTATAGGACAGCAAGAGACCCAGTACTTC
TRBD1	-	TRBV19	TRBJ1-3	CASSIGSRGHGNTIYF	TGTGCCAGTAGTATCGGTTCCAGGGGGCATGGAAACACCATATATTTT
TRBD2	few	TRBV9	TRBJ2-1	CASSPLAGAYNEQFF	TGTGCCAGCAGCCCTTTAGCGGGGGCTTACAATGAGCAGTTCTTC
TRBD2	-	TRBV7-8	TRBJ2-3	CASSLARFGTRKFTDTQYF	TGTGCCAGCAGCTTAGCCCGCTTCGGGACTAGAAAATTCACAGATACGCAGTATTTT
-	once	TRBV5-6	TRBJ1-5	CASSLGGRSSNQPQHF	TGTGCCAGCAGCTTAGGAGGGAGGTCTAGCAATCAGCCCCAGCATTTT
TRBD1	-	TRBV18	TRBJ2-1	CASSPNTGVAYNEQFF	TGTGCCAGCTCACCGAATACAGGGGTCGCTTACAATGAGCAGTTCTTC